These 23 T cell receptor beta chains were sequenced from one sample in a study of post-analysis software for immune sequencing data. Prepared TCR beta cDNA libraries contained unique molecular identifiers. MiXCR, applied by TCRdb to the PCR reads, yields one record per CDR3 protein. Among approximately 770,000 distinct CDR3 sequences listed, about 43% were seen once. No antigen has been assigned to these receptors. Study-level results: Included in a set of about 5 TRBV segments more frequent in patients than controls were TRBV5-6, TRBV5-1 and TRBV20-1.

The sample consisted of blood. The origin of the receptors is a girl aged 5 to 17 with multiple sclerosis.

The rearrangement links TRBV20-1 to TRBJ2-7, with 8 bases fitting TRBD1. Germline CDR1 is DFQATT and CDR2 is SNEGSKA (reference sequence). CDR3 size: 14 residues. V dropped 6 bases and J dropped 4; count of bases not matched to a gene: 11. CDR3 sequence: CSALRQGLKYEQYF. The CDR3 DNA sequence: TGCAGTGCCCTTCGACAGGGGCTAAAATACGAGCAGTACTTC.

The V call is TRBV4-1, the J call TRBJ2-3; D may correspond to TRBD1 or TRBD2 (5 bases each). Looked up from germline, CDR1 is MGHRA and CDR2 is YSYEKL. V was trimmed by 0 bases and J by 2 bases, leaving 12 bases between them. The CDR3 is made up of 16 amino acids. CDR3 coding DNA: TGCGCCAGCAGCCAAGATTGGGGGAGCCCCACAGATACGCAGTATTTT. Translation gives CASSQDWGSPTDTQYF.

The chain links TRBV12-5 to TRBJ1-5; 7 nucleotides line up with TRBD1. Germline V gene data show CDR1 as LGHNT and CDR2 as FRNRAP. The CDR3 length is 16 residues. Trimming took 5 bases from V and 4 from J; bases not matched to a gene: 11. The CDR3 coding sequence is TGTGCTAGTGGTACCGCCTTGGACAGGTGGAATCAGCCCCAGCATTTT. Residues: CASGTALDRWNQPQHF.

The chain recombines TRBV29-1 with TRBJ2-7; 10 bases align to TRBD2. This CDR3 is built from 16 residues. The germline V gene has CDR1 SQVTM and CDR2 ANQGSEA. After removal of 2 bases from V and 7 bases from J, the junction contained 14 bases not matched to a gene. CDR3 loop: CSVELISSGSYNEQYF. The CDR3 DNA follows: TGCAGCGTTGAACTTATTTCTAGCGGGAGCTACAATGAGCAGTACTTC.

The V gene is TRBV20-1, the J gene TRBJ2-5, with TRBD1 matching 7 bases. CDR3 length: 15 residues. CDR1 and CDR2 from the germline V gene are DFQATT and SNEGSKA (reference sequence). V gave up 0 bases and J gave up 1 base; unmatched junction bases: 5. The DNA of the CDR3 is TGCAGTGCTAGAGATCTGACAGGGCTCCAAGAGACCCAGTACTTC. It encodes CSARDLTGLQETQYF.

CDR3 nucleotides: TGTGCCAGCAGTCCCTTGACAGCAAAAAGAGATACGCAGTATTTT. Amino acids: CASSPLTAKRDTQYF. The V call is TRBV27, the J call TRBJ2-3, with a tentative D call TRBD1 (5 bases). Trimming removed 5 bases at V and 5 bases at J, with 17 bases between. There are 15 residues in the CDR3. Germline-derived CDR1 and CDR2 are MNHEY and SMNVEV (reference sequence).

The chain recombines TRBV20-1 with TRBJ2-1; a possible D gene is TRBD2 (5 bases). V was trimmed by 8 bases and J by 7 bases, leaving 15 bases between them. The CDR3 is made up of 12 amino acids. Germline assignment: CDR1 DFQATT and CDR2 SNEGSKA (reference sequence). CDR3 sequence: CSIRGLGNEQFF. The DNA for the CDR3 is TGCAGTATAAGAGGGTTGGGAAATGAGCAGTTCTTC.

J is TRBJ1-4 and V is TRBV20-1; D remains unclear. V was pared by 5 bases and J by 7 bases, with 17 bases between. Germline V gives CDR1 DFQATT, CDR2 SNEGSKA (reference sequence). The CDR3 spans 14 residues. This CDR3 is CSAGPKLGSEKLFF. CDR3 in DNA: TGCAGTGCTGGCCCCAAGTTGGGATCTGAAAAACTGTTTTTT.

CDR3 in amino acids: CASSLGGASSYNSPLHF. The CDR3 DNA is TGTGCCAGCAGCTTAGGGGGGGCGAGCTCCTATAATTCACCCCTCCACTTT. V is TRBV7-2 and J is TRBJ1-6; D is perhaps TRBD1 (6 bases). Trimming shortened V by 1 base and J by 0 bases, and 10 bases separated the two germline ends. The CDR3 covers 17 residues. CDR1 SGHTA and CDR2 FQGNSA come from the germline V gene.

Only a few counts were recorded for this clonotype. The rearrangement uses TRBV6-1 and TRBJ1-1; D not certain. The CDR3 has 13 amino acids. Trimming pared 6 bases from V and 3 bases from J, leaving 11 bases between. Germline CDR1 is MNHNS and CDR2 is SASEGT. This CDR3 is CASSPPWYTEAFF. CDR3 nucleotide sequence: TGTGCCAGCAGCCCGCCCTGGTACACTGAAGCTTTCTTT.

In its sample, this clonotype was seen a few times. The chain has TRBV29-1 and TRBJ2-5; 10 nucleotides align to TRBD1. CDR3 size: 14 residues. Trimming removed 4 bases from V and 4 bases from J; junction bases left unmatched: 6. The germline V gene encodes CDR1 SQVTM and CDR2 ANQGSEA. In DNA, the CDR3 is TGCAGCGTTGGGACAGGGGGGTTCGGAGAGACCCAGTACTTC. Protein product: CSVGTGGFGETQYF.

V gene TRBV29-1 combines with J gene TRBJ1-2; D unresolved. Between the trimmed V and J ends, which lost 4 bases and 4 bases, there was a span of 13 bases. CDR1 is SQVTM and CDR2 is ANQGSEA in the germline V gene. The CDR3 length is 13 residues. The CDR3 DNA is TGCAGCGTTGCGGGAGGAGGACTCTATGGCTACACCTTC. It specifies CSVAGGGLYGYTF.

With regard to this clonotype: The junction shows a germline mismatch at one end, possibly a read error. The chain joins TRBV27 to TRBJ1-1, with D possibly matching TRBD1 (5 bases). Germline V gene lookup returns CDR1 MNHEY and CDR2 SMNVEV (reference sequence). This CDR3 region has 14 residues. CDR3 nucleotides: TGTGCCAGCAGCTTATCGGGGGGGAATAATGAAGCTTTCTTT. It translates to CASSLSGGNNEAFF.

CDR3 sequence reads: CSIHGLADSYEQYF. The CDR3 DNA reads as TGCAGCATCCACGGACTAGCTGACTCCTACGAGCAGTACTTC. The V gene is TRBV20-1, the J gene TRBJ2-7, with 8 bases that match TRBD2. CDR1 is DFQATT, CDR2 SNEGSKA, per germline (reference sequence). The CDR3 sequence is 14 residues long.

This clonotype occurred once. This chain links TRBV4-2 with TRBJ2-5; D unclear. CDR3 length: 14 amino acids. Germline CDR1 and CDR2: LGHNA and YNFKEQ. With 1 base removed from V and 3 bases from J, the gap between germline ends came to 9 bases. The CDR3 DNA follows: TGTGCCAGCAGCCAAGTCTTGGGTGAAGAGACCCAGTACTTC. Translation gives CASSQVLGEETQYF.

The chain links TRBV3-1 to TRBJ2-7; D is perhaps TRBD1 (6 bases). V lost 4 bases, J lost 1 base, and 20 bases lay in between. The V gene's germline CDR1 is LGHDT and CDR2 YNNKEL (reference sequence). The CDR3 runs 17 residues. Here the CDR3 reads CASSLLGGRGGSYEQYF. In DNA, the CDR3 is TGTGCCAGCAGCCTTTTAGGGGGAAGAGGAGGATCCTACGAGCAGTACTTC.

The rearrangement uses TRBV7-6 and TRBJ2-7; no reliable D call. Trimming left V 5 bases short and J 3 bases short, with 14 bases between. CDR3 length: 14 residues. Germline values: CDR1 SGHVS, CDR2 FNYEAQ. The CDR3 protein is CASSRGIPGYEQYF. CDR3 DNA sequence: TGTGCCAGCAGCCGAGGCATTCCGGGCTACGAGCAGTACTTC.

This clonotype has just a few counts. The chain carries TRBV12-3 or TRBV12-4 and TRBJ2-3; D remains ambiguous. Between the trimmed V and J ends, which lost 8 bases and 6 bases, there was a span of 9 bases. This CDR3 has 11 residues. The CDR3 DNA reads TGTGCCAGCGTAGTTTCGGATACGCAGTATTTT. As protein: CASVVSDTQYF.

The rearrangement uses TRBV29-1 and TRBJ2-3; no reliable D call. Trimming left V 0 bases short and J 4 bases short, with 8 bases between. Germline assignment: CDR1 SQVTM and CDR2 ANQGSEA. CDR3 size: 13 residues. CDR3 protein: CSVEDRAADTQYF. CDR3 bases: TGCAGCGTTGAAGATCGGGCGGCAGATACGCAGTATTTT.

The chain links TRBV11-1 to TRBJ2-5; 14 positions agree with TRBD2. V shed 5 bases and J 5 bases; nucleotides not matched to a gene: 13. Germline V gene lookup returns CDR1 SGHAT and CDR2 FQDESV (reference sequence). CDR3 length: 18 residues. The CDR3 loop is CASSRTSGTSGSKETQYF. CDR3 bases: TGTGCCAGCAGCCGGACGTCAGGGACTAGCGGGAGTAAGGAGACCCAGTACTTC. Full variable domain (outside the CDR3, taken from reference TRBV11-1 and TRBJ2-5): EAEVAQSPRYKITEKSQAVAFWCDPISGHATLYWYRQILGQGPELLVQFQDESVVDDSQLPKDRFSAERLKGVDSTLKIQPAELGDSAMYLCASSRTSGTSGSKETQYFGPGTRLLVL.

This clonotype appeared a few times. The chain links TRBV29-1 to TRBJ2-1, with a possible D match to TRBD1 (6 bases). CDR1 and CDR2 (germline): SQVTM, ANQGSEA. This CDR3 contains 13 residues. Deletions cut 5 bases from V and 7 bases from J, with 15 bases between. CDR3 protein: CSVRAGQGNEQFF. DNA for the CDR3: TGCAGCGTTAGGGCAGGGCAGGGGAATGAGCAGTTCTTC.

This clonotype was found a few times. The rearrangement uses TRBV24-1 and TRBJ1-3, with D unresolved. V dropped 3 bases and J dropped 1 base, with 9 bases sitting between them. This CDR3 comprises 15 residues. Germline V lookup: CDR1 KGHDR, CDR2 SFDVKD. This CDR3 reads CATSDPTESGNTIYF. DNA for the CDR3: TGTGCCACCAGTGATCCTACAGAATCTGGAAACACCATATATTTT.

About this clonotype: An end of the junction does not agree with germline; a read error may underlie this. This sequence joins TRBV24-1 and TRBJ2-7, with TRBD2 matching 10 bases. The J call may be in error: the DNA end matches TRBJ2-5 better. This CDR3 contains 16 residues. Germline V gene lookup returns CDR1 KGHDR and CDR2 SFDVKD. The CDR3 reads CAASDALAGALETQYF. The CDR3, as DNA: TGTGCCGCCAGTGATGCTCTAGCGGGAGCGTTGGAGACCCAGTACTTC.